One sample yielded the 25 T cell receptor beta chains listed below, sequenced in a study of shared clonotypes between healthy human individuals (dated by TCRdb to the early 2020s). Libraries came from the immunoSEQ multiplex PCR assay. TCRdb stores this immuneACCESS table with in-frame sequences only. Part of the clones is absent; in the studies checked, under half of the shortfall reflects unresolved V genes, and no reason is known for the rest. A total of roughly 850,000 clones appear in this sample, 96% of them only once. About 0.25% of the sample rests with the top ten. CD8 naive samples consisted of CD45RO-negative cells that were positively selected for CCR7, yielding a CD45RA+CCR7+ population without TemRA cells. The specimen sequenced was naive CD8+ T cells sorted from blood. What this sample's cell subset or site label stands for: CD45RA+CCR7+. These receptors were collected from a man aged 25-45 years in good health.

This clone was seen just once. The CDR3 protein is CASSTRRAGGRNQPQHF. The CDR3 DNA is TGTGCCAGCAGTACCAGACGGGCAGGGGGTCGTAATCAGCCCCAGCATTTT. The chain carries TRBV27 and TRBJ1-5; 7 bases map to TRBD1. This CDR3 comprises 17 residues. The germline CDR1 and CDR2 sequences are MNHEY and SMNVEV (reference sequence). V gave up 5 bases and J gave up 4 bases; unmatched junction bases: 14.

The gene calls are TRBV5-1 and TRBJ2-7, with 8 bases identical to TRBD1. J was trimmed by 1 base and V by 10 bases; bases with no gene match: 10. Germline lookup yields CDR1 SGHRS and CDR2 YFSETQ. CDR3 length: 14 residues. The CDR3 here is CACSGTGISYEQYF. CDR3 bases: TGCGCCTGCTCCGGGACAGGAATATCCTACGAGCAGTACTTC.

The J gene is TRBJ2-1, the V gene TRBV27; 11 bases match TRBD2. Germline assignment: CDR1 MNHEY and CDR2 SMNVEV (reference sequence). With 2 bases clipped from V and 5 bases from J, the junction kept 23 bases outside the gene matches. The CDR3 runs to 22 residues. CDR3 loop: CASSLRIPGLAVPQGLNNEQFF. As DNA, the CDR3 is TGTGCCAGCAGTTTACGCATCCCGGGACTAGCGGTACCCCAGGGTTTAAACAATGAGCAGTTCTTC.

V usage is TRBV11-2 and J usage is TRBJ2-7; TRBD2 might be the D (6 bases). This CDR3 comprises 13 residues. V was cut by 10 bases and J by 1 base, with 14 bases left in between. The V gene's germline CDR1 is SGHAT and CDR2 FQNNGV. CDR3 region: CATEKGRSYEQYF. The DNA of the CDR3 is TGTGCCACCGAGAAGGGGAGGTCCTACGAGCAGTACTTC.

This chain joins TRBV14 and TRBJ2-7; D gene uncertain. V dropped 3 bases and J dropped 2 bases, with 11 bases sitting between them. This CDR3 has 14 residues. The germline V gene has CDR1 SGHDN and CDR2 FVKESK. The CDR3 region has the DNA TGTGCCAGCAGCCACTCGGGCCGGCCCTACGAGCAGTACTTC. This sequence encodes CASSHSGRPYEQYF.

A word on this clone: Other nucleotide sequences in the sample specify the same CDR3. The CDR3 coding sequence is TGTGCCAGCAGCCGGACCGAGAACACTGAAGCTTTCTTT. Translation gives CASSRTENTEAFF. The chain recombines TRBV7-9 with TRBJ1-1, with unresolved D. Germline V lookup: CDR1 SEHNR, CDR2 FQNEAQ (reference sequence). Trimming took 5 bases from V and 1 from J, leaving 8 bases between them. The CDR3 is 13 residues long.

The chain combines TRBV4-1 with TRBJ2-7, with 8 bases identical to TRBD2. Trimming removed 0 bases from V and 6 bases from J; junction bases left unmatched: 10. The CDR3 is made up of 16 amino acids. Germline CDR1 reads MGHRA; CDR2 reads YSYEKL. The CDR3 loop is CASSQDQAGGRLEQYF. The CDR3 DNA is TGCGCCAGCAGCCAAGATCAGGCGGGCGGGAGGCTCGAGCAGTACTTC.

V gene TRBV5-1 combines with J gene TRBJ1-5; no clear D gene. V lost 0 bases and J lost 5, with 12 bases in between. The CDR3 runs 15 residues. CDR1 and CDR2 from the germline V gene are SGHRS and YFSETQ. DNA of the CDR3: TGCGCCAGCAGCTTGGAAGGAGAGAGGGATCAGCCCCAGCATTTT. Amino acids: CASSLEGERDQPQHF.

The gene calls are TRBV5-5 and TRBJ2-2, with D tentatively TRBD2 (6 bases). This CDR3 contains 13 residues. Per germline, CDR1 SGHKS and CDR2 YYEKEE (reference sequence). Trimming took off 4 bases at V and 4 bases at J, with 8 bases between the two ends. CDR3 region: CASSPTSTGELFF. The CDR3 bases are TGTGCCAGCAGCCCGACTAGCACCGGGGAGCTGTTTTTT.

The chain couples TRBV7-2 to TRBJ2-7, with D maybe TRBD2 (5 bases). V lost 4 bases and J lost 3, with 10 bases in between. Germline-derived CDR1 and CDR2 are SGHTA and FQGNSA. This CDR3 contains 13 residues. The CDR3 sequence: CASSYSGFYEQYF. In DNA form, the CDR3 reads TGTGCCAGCAGCTACAGCGGATTCTACGAGCAGTACTTC. The full variable domain, in which reference TRBV7-2 and TRBJ2-7 provide the parts outside the CDR3, is GAGVSQSPSNKVTEKGKDVELRCDPISGHTALYWYRQSLGQGLEFLIYFQGNSAPDKSGLPSDRFSAERTGGSVSTLTIQRTQQEDSAVYLCASSYSGFYEQYFGPGTRLTVT.

This clone turned up a few times. V is TRBV18 and J is TRBJ1-1; D is uncertain. The germline V gene encodes CDR1 KGHSH and CDR2 LQKENI. This CDR3 spans 12 amino acids. Deletions cut 2 bases from V and 7 bases from J, with 8 bases between. This CDR3 is CASSPDLGEAFF. The CDR3, as DNA: TGTGCCAGCTCACCAGATTTGGGTGAAGCTTTCTTT.

The chain is built from TRBV7-9 and TRBJ2-5; tentative D call: TRBD1 (6 bases). In germline, CDR1 is SEHNR, CDR2 FQNEAQ (reference sequence). This CDR3 has 17 residues. Trimming cost V 5 bases and J 5 bases, with 24 bases left between them. In nucleotides, the CDR3 is TGTGCCAGCAGCCCCCCCATGGTGAGGGGGATGGAGGAGACCCAGTACTTC. Translated, it gives CASSPPMVRGMEETQYF.

The chain links TRBV2 to TRBJ1-4; 8 nucleotides match TRBD1. The CDR3 loop spans 16 amino acids. Trimming took 6 bases from V and 6 from J; bases not matched to a gene: 12. In germline, CDR1 is SNHLY, CDR2 FYNNEI. The CDR3 DNA is TGTGCCAGCAGATATGAGGTCCAGGGGGCGTATGAAAAACTGTTTTTT. Amino acid sequence: CASRYEVQGAYEKLFF.

This clone occurred once. This chain connects TRBV4-1 to TRBJ1-5; D is unclear. V lost 3 bases and J lost 4, with 7 bases in between. The CDR3 covers 13 residues. Germline-derived CDR1 and CDR2 are MGHRA and YSYEKL. The CDR3 here is CASSHAPNQPQHF. The CDR3 DNA sequence: TGCGCCAGCAGCCACGCTCCAAATCAGCCCCAGCATTTT.

This clone is a singleton in its sample. This chain joins TRBV6-6 and TRBJ2-1; D uncertain. V was shortened by 6 bases and J by 5 bases, with 5 bases between the two germline ends. Germline V gene data show CDR1 as MNHNY and CDR2 as SVGAGI (reference sequence). The CDR3 sequence is 11 residues long. The CDR3 region has the DNA TGTGCCAGCAGAAACGACAATGAGCAGTTCTTC. It is translated as CASRNDNEQFF.

The V and J genes are TRBV28 and TRBJ2-3; possibly TRBD1 for D (6 bases). The length of the CDR3 is 16 residues. Trimming pared 2 bases from V and 4 bases from J, leaving 16 bases between. Germline V gene sequence: CDR1 MDHEN, CDR2 SYDVKM. CDR3 in DNA: TGTGCCAGCAGTTTAGATGTGGGACAACCTGCAGATACGCAGTATTTT. Residues: CASSLDVGQPADTQYF.

A single count supports this clone. This chain connects TRBV7-9 to TRBJ2-1, with D perhaps being TRBD1 or TRBD2 (5 bases each). This CDR3 spans 13 amino acids. Germline CDR1 is SEHNR and CDR2 is FQNEAQ (reference sequence). V dropped 4 bases and J dropped 5 bases, with 9 bases sitting between them. DNA of the CDR3: TGTGCCAGCAGCTCAGGGACGAACAATGAGCAGTTCTTC. This translates into CASSSGTNNEQFF.

This sequence joins TRBV27 and TRBJ2-1; TRBD2 matches at 12 bases. Losses at the gene ends were 5 bases for V and 5 bases for J; bases not matched to a gene: 7. This CDR3 is built from 16 residues. In germline, CDR1 is MNHEY, CDR2 SMNVEV (reference sequence). The CDR3: CASSTGLAGHHNEQFF. CDR3 DNA: TGTGCCAGCAGTACCGGACTAGCGGGGCATCACAATGAGCAGTTCTTC.

The chain recombines TRBV5-8 with TRBJ2-7; 7 bases align to TRBD1. Looked up from germline, CDR1 is SGHTS and CDR2 is YDEGEE. V lost 10 bases, J lost 0 bases, and 10 bases stayed unmatched. The CDR3 is 14 residues long. The CDR3 DNA reads as TGTGCCGGGAAACGGGACAGAACCTCCTACGAGCAGTACTTC. Translation: CAGKRDRTSYEQYF.

This clone was observed once. The chain uses TRBV28 and TRBJ2-7; D call uncertain. Germline V gene data show CDR1 as MDHEN and CDR2 as SYDVKM. Trimming removed 3 bases at V and 3 bases at J, with 9 bases between. CDR3 length: 13 residues. Here the CDR3 DNA reads TGTGCCAGCAGTTTTGTGCGAATCTACGAGCAGTACTTC. It translates to CASSFVRIYEQYF.

As to this clone: Other DNA sequences in this sample translate to the same CDR3. The chain combines TRBV27 with TRBJ2-7; the D is unclear. CDR1 is MNHEY and CDR2 is SMNVEV in the germline V gene (reference sequence). The CDR3 sequence is 13 residues long. V lost 0 bases to trimming and J lost 2 bases, with 5 bases between them. The CDR3 nucleotides read TGTGCCAGCAGTTTATCGCTTGCCTACGAGCAGTACTTC. As protein: CASSLSLAYEQYF.

The chain employs TRBV5-6 and TRBJ1-2; D possibly corresponds to TRBD1 (5 bases). Per the germline V gene, CDR1 is SGHDT and CDR2 is YYEEEE. The V and J ends lost 0 bases and 8 bases respectively, with 8 bases between them. The CDR3 length is 12 residues. As DNA, the CDR3 is TGTGCCAGCAGCTTGGAAGGGGACGGCTACACCTTC. This sequence encodes CASSLEGDGYTF.

This clone has only one observation. The CDR3 region has the DNA TGTGCCAGCAGTTTGTGGACGGCCCTGACCACTGAAGCTTTCTTT. Translating it yields CASSLWTALTTEAFF. The V gene is TRBV28, the J gene TRBJ1-1; unclear D gene. Trimming removed 3 bases from V and 4 bases from J, with 15 bases in between. The CDR3 has 15 residues. CDR1 is MDHEN, CDR2 SYDVKM, per germline.

The chain couples TRBV29-1 to TRBJ2-7, with TRBD2 matching 9 bases. CDR1 and CDR2 (germline): SQVTM, ANQGSEA. Trimming at V came to 2 bases and at J to 1 base, leaving 6 bases not matched to a gene. The CDR3 extends over 15 amino acids. The CDR3 DNA sequence: TGCAGCGTTGAAATAGCGGGAGAGGAATCCTACGAGCAGTACTTC. Its translation: CSVEIAGEESYEQYF.

The chain uses TRBV9 and TRBJ1-2; 8 nucleotides line up with TRBD1. This CDR3 spans 14 amino acids. Germline V gives CDR1 SGDLS, CDR2 YYNGEE. The trim removed 0 bases at V and 6 bases at J, leaving 4 bases unmatched. CDR3: CASSVEDRADGYTF. CDR3 nucleotides: TGTGCCAGCAGCGTAGAGGACAGGGCTGATGGCTACACCTTC.